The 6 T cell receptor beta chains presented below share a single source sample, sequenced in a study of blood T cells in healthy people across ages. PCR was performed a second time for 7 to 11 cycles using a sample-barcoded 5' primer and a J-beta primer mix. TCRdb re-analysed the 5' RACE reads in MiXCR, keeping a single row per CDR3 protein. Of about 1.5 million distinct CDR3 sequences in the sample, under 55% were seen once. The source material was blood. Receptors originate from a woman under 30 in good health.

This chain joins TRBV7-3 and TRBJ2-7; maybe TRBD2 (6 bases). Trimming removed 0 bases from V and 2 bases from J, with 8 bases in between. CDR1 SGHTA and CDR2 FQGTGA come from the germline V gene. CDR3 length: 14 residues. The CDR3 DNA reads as TGTGCCAGCAGCTTAACGCCGGGGGCCTACGAGCAGTACTTC. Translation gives CASSLTPGAYEQYF. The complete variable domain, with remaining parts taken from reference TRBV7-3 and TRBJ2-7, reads GAGVSQTPSNKVTEKGKYVELRCDPISGHTALYWYRQSLGQGPEFLIYFQGTGAADDSGLPNDRFFAVRPEGSVSTLKIQRTERGDSAVYLCASSLTPGAYEQYFGPGTRLTVT.

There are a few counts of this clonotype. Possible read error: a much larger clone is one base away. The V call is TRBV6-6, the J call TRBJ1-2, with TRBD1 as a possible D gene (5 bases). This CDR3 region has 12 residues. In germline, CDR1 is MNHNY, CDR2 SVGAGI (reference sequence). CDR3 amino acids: CAGSQGIYGYTF. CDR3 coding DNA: TGTGCCGGCAGTCAGGGAATCTATGGCTACACCTTC.

CDR3: CASSYDQGGELFF. CDR3 bases: TGTGCCAGCAGTTACGATCAGGGCGGGGAGCTGTTTTTT. The V call is TRBV6-5, the J call TRBJ2-2; TRBD1 might be the D (5 bases). Germline lookup yields CDR1 MNHEY and CDR2 SVGAGI. V was trimmed by 2 bases and J by 7 bases, leaving 8 bases between them. The CDR3 consists of 13 residues.

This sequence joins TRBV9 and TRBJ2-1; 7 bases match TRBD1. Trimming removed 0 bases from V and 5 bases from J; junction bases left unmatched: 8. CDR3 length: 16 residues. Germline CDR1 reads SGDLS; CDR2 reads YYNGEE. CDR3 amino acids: CASSVESGQPDNEQFF. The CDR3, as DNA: TGTGCCAGCAGCGTAGAGTCGGGACAGCCAGACAATGAGCAGTTCTTC. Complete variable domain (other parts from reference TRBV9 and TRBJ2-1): DSGVTQTPKHLITATGQRVTLRCSPRSGDLSVYWYQQSLDQGLQFLIQYYNGEERAKGNILERFSAQQFPDLHSELNLSSLELGDSALYFCASSVESGQPDNEQFFGPGTRLTVL.

The CDR3 DNA follows: TGTGCCAGCAATACGGGGAATTCACCCCTCCACTTT. It specifies CASNTGNSPLHF. The chain employs TRBV6-1 and TRBJ1-6; D call uncertain. Per germline, CDR1 MNHNS and CDR2 SASEGT. The CDR3 runs to 12 residues. Trimming took 7 bases from V and 7 from J, leaving 8 bases between them.

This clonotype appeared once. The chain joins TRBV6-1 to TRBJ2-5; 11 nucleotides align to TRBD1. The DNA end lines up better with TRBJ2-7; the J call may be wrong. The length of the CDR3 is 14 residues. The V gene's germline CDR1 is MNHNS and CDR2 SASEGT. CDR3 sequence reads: CASSPRTGGFEQYF. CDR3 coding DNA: TGTGCCAGCAGTCCCCGGACAGGGGGCTTCGAGCAGTACTTC.